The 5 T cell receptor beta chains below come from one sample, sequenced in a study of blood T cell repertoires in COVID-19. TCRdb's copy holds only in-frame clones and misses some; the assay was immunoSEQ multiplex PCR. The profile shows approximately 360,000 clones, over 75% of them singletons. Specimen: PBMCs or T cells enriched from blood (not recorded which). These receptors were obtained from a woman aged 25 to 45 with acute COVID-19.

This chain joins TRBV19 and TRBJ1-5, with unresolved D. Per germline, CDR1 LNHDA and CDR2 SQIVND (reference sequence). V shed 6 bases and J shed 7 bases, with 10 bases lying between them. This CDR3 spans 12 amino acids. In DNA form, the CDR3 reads TGTGCCAGTAGCGGTATCCGCCAGCCCCAGCATTTT. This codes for CASSGIRQPQHF. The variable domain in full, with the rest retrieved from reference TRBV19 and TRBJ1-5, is DGGITQSPKYLFRKEGQNVTLSCEQNLNHDAMYWYRQDPGQGLRLIYYSQIVNDFQKGDIAEGYSVSREKKESFPLTVTSAQKNPTAFYLCASSGIRQPQHFGDGTRLSIL.

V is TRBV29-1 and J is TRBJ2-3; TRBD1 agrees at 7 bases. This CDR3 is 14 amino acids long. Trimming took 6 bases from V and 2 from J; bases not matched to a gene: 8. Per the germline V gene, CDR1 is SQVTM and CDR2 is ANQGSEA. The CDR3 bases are TGCAGCGTCGATACCGGGACAGACACAGATACGCAGTATTTT. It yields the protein CSVDTGTDTDTQYF.

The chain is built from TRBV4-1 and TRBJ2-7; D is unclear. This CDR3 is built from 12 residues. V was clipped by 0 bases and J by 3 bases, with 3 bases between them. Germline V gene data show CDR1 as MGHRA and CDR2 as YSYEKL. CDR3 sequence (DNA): TGCGCCAGCAGCCAAGATCTCTACGAGCAGTACTTC. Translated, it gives CASSQDLYEQYF.

The CDR3 reads CAWAPSEYNEQFF. The CDR3 DNA sequence: TGTGCCTGGGCCCCTAGCGAGTACAATGAGCAGTTCTTC. The chain joins TRBV30 to TRBJ2-1, with a tentative D call TRBD2 (6 bases). The CDR3 is 13 residues long. Germline loops: CDR1 GTSNPN, CDR2 SVGIG (reference sequence). V was trimmed by 5 bases and J by 4 bases, leaving 12 bases between them.

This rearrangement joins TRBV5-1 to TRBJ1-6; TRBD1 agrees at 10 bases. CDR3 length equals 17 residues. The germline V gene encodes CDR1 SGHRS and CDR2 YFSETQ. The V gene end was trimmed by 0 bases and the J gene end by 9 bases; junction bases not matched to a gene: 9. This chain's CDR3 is CASSLDNDRGRISPLHF. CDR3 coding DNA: TGCGCCAGCAGCTTGGACAACGACAGGGGGCGAATTTCACCCCTCCACTTT.